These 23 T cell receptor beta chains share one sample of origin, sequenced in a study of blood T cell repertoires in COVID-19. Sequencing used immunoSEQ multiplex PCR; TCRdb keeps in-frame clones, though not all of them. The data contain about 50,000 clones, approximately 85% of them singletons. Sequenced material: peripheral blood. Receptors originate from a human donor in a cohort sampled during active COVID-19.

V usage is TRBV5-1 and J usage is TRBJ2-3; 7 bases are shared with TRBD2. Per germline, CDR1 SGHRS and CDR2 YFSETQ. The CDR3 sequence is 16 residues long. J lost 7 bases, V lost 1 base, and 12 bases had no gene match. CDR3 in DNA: TGCGCCAGCAGCTTGCCCGGGACTACCTCCGCGAATACGCAGTATTTT. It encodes CASSLPGTTSANTQYF.

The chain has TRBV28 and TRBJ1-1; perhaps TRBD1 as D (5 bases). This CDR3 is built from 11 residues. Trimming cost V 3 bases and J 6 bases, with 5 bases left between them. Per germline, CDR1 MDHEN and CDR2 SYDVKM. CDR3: CASSFRAEAFF. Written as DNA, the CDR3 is TGTGCCAGCAGTTTCAGGGCTGAAGCTTTCTTT.

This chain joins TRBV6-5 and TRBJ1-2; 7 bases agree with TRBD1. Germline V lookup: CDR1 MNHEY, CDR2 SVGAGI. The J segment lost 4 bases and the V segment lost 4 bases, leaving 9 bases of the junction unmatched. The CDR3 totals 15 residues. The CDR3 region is CASSSTTGFAYGYTF. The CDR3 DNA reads TGTGCCAGCAGTTCCACGACAGGGTTCGCCTATGGCTACACCTTC.

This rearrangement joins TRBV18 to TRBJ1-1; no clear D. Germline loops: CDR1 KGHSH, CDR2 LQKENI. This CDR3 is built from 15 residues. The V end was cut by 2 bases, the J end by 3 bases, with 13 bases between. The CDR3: CASSPNGPQDTEAFF. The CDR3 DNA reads TGTGCCAGCTCACCAAACGGCCCTCAGGACACTGAAGCTTTCTTT.

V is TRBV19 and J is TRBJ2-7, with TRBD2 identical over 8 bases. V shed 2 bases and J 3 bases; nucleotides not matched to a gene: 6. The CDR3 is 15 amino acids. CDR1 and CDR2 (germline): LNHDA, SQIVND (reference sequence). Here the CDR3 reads CASSILAGPNYEQYF. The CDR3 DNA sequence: TGTGCCAGTAGTATATTAGCGGGACCGAACTACGAGCAGTACTTC.

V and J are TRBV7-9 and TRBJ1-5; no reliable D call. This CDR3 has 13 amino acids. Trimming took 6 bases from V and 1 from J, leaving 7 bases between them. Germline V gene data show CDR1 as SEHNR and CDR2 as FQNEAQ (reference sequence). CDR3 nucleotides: TGTGCCAGCAGTTCGGGGAGCAATCAGCCCCAGCATTTT. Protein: CASSSGSNQPQHF.

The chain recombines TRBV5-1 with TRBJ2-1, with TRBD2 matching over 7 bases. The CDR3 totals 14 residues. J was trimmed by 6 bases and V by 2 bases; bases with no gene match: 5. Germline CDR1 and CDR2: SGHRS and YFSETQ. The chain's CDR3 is CASSLAAGANEQFF. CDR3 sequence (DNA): TGCGCCAGCAGCTTAGCGGCGGGAGCCAATGAGCAGTTCTTC.

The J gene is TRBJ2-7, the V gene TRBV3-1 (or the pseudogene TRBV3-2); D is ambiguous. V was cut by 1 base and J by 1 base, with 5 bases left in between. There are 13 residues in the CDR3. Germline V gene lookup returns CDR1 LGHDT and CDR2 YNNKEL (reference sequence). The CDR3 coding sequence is TGTGCCAGCAGCCAAGGGCTGTCCTACGAGCAGTACTTC. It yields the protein CASSQGLSYEQYF.

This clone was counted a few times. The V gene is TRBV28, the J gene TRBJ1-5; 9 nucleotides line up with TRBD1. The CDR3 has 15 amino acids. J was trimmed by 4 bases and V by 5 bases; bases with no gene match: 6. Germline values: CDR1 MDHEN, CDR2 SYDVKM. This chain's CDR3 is CASSMTGTGNQPQHF. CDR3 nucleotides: TGTGCCAGCAGTATGACGGGGACAGGGAATCAGCCCCAGCATTTT.

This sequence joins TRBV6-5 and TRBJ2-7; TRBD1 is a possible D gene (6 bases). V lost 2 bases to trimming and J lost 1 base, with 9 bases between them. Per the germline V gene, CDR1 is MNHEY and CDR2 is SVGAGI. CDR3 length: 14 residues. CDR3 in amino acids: CASSYRGKSYEQYF. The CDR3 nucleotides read TGTGCCAGCAGTTACAGGGGGAAATCCTACGAGCAGTACTTC.

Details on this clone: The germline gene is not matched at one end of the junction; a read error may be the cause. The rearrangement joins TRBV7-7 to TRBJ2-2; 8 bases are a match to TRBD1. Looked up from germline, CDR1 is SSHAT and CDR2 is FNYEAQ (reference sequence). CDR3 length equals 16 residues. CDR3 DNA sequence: TGTGCTAGCAGCTTACAAACAGGGGGTACTACCGGGGAGCTGTTTTTT. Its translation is CASSLQTGGTTGELFF. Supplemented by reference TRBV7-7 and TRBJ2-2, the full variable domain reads GAGVSQSPRYKVTKRGQDVTLRCDPISSHATLYWYQQALGQGPEFLTYFNYEAQPDKSGLPSDRFSAERPEGSISTLTIQRTEQRDSAMYRCASSLQTGGTTGELFFGEGSRLTVL.

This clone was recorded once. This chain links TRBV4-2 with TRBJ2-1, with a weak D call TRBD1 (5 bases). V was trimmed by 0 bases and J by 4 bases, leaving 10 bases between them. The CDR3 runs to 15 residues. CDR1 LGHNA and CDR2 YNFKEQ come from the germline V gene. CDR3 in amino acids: CASSQEGRQYNEQFF. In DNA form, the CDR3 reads TGTGCCAGCAGCCAAGAGGGTAGACAGTACAATGAGCAGTTCTTC.

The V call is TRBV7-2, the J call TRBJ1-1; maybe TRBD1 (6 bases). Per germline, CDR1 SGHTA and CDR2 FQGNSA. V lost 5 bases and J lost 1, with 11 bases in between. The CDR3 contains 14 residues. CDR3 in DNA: TGTGCCAGCAGCCCAGGGGCGTGGAACACTGAAGCTTTCTTT. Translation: CASSPGAWNTEAFF.

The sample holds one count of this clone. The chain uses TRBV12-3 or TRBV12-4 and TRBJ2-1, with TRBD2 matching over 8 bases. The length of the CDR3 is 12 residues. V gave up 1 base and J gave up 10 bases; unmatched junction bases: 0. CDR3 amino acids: CASSLGGGEQFF. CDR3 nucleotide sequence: TGTGCCAGCAGTTTAGGCGGGGGGGAGCAGTTCTTC.

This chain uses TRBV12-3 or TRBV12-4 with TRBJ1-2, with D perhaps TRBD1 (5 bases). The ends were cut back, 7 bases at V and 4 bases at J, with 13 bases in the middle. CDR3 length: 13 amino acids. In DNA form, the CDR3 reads TGTGCCAGCACCCAACAGGCTAGCTATGGCTACACCTTC. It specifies CASTQQASYGYTF.

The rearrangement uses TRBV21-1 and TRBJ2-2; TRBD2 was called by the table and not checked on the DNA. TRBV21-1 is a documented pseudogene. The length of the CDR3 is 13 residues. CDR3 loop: CSPRTGFTGELFF. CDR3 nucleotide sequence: TGTTCCCCGAGAACGGGGTTCACCGGGGAGCTGTTTTTT.

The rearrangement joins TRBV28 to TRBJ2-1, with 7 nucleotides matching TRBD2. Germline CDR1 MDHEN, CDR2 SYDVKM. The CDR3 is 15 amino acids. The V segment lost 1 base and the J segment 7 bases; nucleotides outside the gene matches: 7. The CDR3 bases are TGTGCCAGCAGTTTATATAGCTCCGGGAGGAATGAGCAGTTCTTC. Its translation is CASSLYSSGRNEQFF.

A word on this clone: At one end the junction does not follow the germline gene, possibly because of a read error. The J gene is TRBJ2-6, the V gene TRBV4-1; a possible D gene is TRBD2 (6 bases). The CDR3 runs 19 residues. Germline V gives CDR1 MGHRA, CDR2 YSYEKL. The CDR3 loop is CVSSQDSRGIAPGANVLTF. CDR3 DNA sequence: TGCGTCAGCAGCCAAGATTCGCGCGGGATAGCCCCTGGGGCCAACGTCCTGACTTTC.

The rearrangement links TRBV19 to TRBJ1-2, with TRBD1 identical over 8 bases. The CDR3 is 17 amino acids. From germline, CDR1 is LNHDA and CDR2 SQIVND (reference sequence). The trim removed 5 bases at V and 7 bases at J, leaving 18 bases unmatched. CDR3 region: CASSPMESTGDRSGYTF. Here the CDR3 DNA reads TGTGCCAGTAGTCCGATGGAATCGACAGGGGACAGGAGTGGCTACACCTTC. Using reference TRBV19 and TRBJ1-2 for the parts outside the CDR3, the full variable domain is DGGITQSPKYLFRKEGQNVTLSCEQNLNHDAMYWYRQDPGQGLRLIYYSQIVNDFQKGDIAEGYSVSREKKESFPLTVTSAQKNPTAFYLCASSPMESTGDRSGYTFGSGTRLTVV.

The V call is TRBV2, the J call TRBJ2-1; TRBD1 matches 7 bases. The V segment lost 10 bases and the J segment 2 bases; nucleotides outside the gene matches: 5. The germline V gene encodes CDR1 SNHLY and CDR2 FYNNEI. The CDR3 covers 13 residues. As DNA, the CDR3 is TGTGCCACAACCACAGGGGCCTACAATGAGCAGTTCTTC. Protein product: CATTTGAYNEQFF.

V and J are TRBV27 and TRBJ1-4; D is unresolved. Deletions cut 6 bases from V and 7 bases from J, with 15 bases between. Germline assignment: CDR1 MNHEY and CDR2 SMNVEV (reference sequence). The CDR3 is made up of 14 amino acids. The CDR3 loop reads CASSPGPFGEKLFF. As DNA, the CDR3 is TGTGCCAGCAGCCCCGGTCCCTTCGGTGAAAAACTGTTTTTT.

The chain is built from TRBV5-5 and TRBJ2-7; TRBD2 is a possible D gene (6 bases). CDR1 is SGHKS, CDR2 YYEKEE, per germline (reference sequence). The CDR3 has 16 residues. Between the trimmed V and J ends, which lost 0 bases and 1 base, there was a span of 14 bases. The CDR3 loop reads CASSLDGTQYSYEQYF. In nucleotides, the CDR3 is TGTGCCAGCAGCTTGGACGGGACTCAGTATTCCTACGAGCAGTACTTC. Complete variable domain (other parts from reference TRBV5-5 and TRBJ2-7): DAGVTQSPTHLIKTRGQQVTLRCSPISGHKSVSWYQQVLGQGPQFIFQYYEKEERGRGNFPDRFSARQFPNYSSELNVNALLLGDSALYLCASSLDGTQYSYEQYFGPGTRLTVT.

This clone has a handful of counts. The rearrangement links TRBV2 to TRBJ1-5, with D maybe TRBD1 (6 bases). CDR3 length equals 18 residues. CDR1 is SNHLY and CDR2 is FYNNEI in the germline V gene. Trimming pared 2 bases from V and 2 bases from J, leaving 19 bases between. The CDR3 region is CASSELGALGTGNQPQHF. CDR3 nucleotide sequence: TGTGCCAGCAGTGAATTGGGGGCTTTGGGGACGGGCAATCAGCCCCAGCATTTT. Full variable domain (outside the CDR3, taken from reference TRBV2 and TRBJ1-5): EPEVTQTPSHQVTQMGQEVILRCVPISNHLYFYWYRQILGQKVEFLVSFYNNEISEKSEIFDDQFSVERPDGSNFTLKIRSTKLEDSAMYFCASSELGALGTGNQPQHFGDGTRLSIL.